This T cell receptor beta chain is drawn from a study of cytomegalovirus exposure and HLA in healthy donors. The donors were members of the validation cohort comprising about 130 subjects, separate from the approximately 700-subject first cohort. Generated by immunoSEQ multiplex PCR, the TCRdb table keeps only in-frame clones and is missing some. The sample consists of roughly 60,000 clones, roughly nine tenths of them appearing once. Findings of the study overall: Reports indicated that the classifier achieved high specificity and sensitivity in diagnosing cytomegalovirus status. The authors enumerated around 150 TCR beta chains as linked to cytomegalovirus.

Regarding this clone: As yet, its antigen is unknown.

The CDR3 has 15 amino acids. Germline CDR1 is SGHNT and CDR2 is YYREEE (reference sequence). Trimming took 4 bases from V and 4 from J, leaving 18 bases between them. The chain links TRBV5-4 to TRBJ2-7; D is possibly TRBD2 (6 bases). This receptor was obtained from a woman aged 25 to 39 in good health and CMV-seronegative. The sequenced sample was PBMCs. CDR3 coding DNA: TGTGCCAGCAGCCGCGACCGGGACTTACTATACGAGCAGTACTTC. Its translation is CASSRDRDLLYEQYF.